This entry describes one T cell receptor beta chain. The sample is drawn from a study of Graves' ophthalmopathy and Graves' hyperthyroidism. The CDR3 totals 15 residues. V gave up 7 bases and J gave up 5 bases; unmatched junction bases: 9. RNA served as the template for amplifying TCR beta CDR3 regions. HTBI-primed first-round RT-PCR preceded second-round multiplex PCR. From the multiplex PCR reads, TCRdb called clonotypes with MiXCR, one entry per CDR3 protein. The sample yields some 25,000 distinct CDR3 sequences, less than 50% seen once. The chain couples TRBV12-3 or TRBV12-4 to TRBJ2-5, with 11 bases aligning to TRBD1. The sequencing input was peripheral blood. The origin of this receptor is an adult woman with stable Graves' hyperthyroidism. DNA of the CDR3: TGTGCCAGCAATTCCAGGACAGGGGGCGGGGAGACCCAGTACTTC. It translates to CASNSRTGGGETQYF.